This TCR beta chain was identified in a study of T cells after yellow fever vaccination. Background on the study: Preparation of fractions with low cell numbers was performed using SMART-Seq v4 Ultra Low Input. Study results and limitations: The CD4 and CD8 compartments had a small share of their clonotypes in common. Compared with primary, the secondary response was weaker and peaked at day 5, not 15.

For this clonotype: What it binds is not known.

UMIs and a universal primer site were added when TCR cDNA was made by 5'RACE template switching. Each CDR3 protein is one row after TCRdb ran MiXCR on the 5' RACE reads. This sample has 510,000 or so distinct CDR3 sequences, with about a fifth found just once. Sample: PBMCs, taken 15 days after the yellow fever booster vaccination. The sequence was collected from a man aged 25 to 40 who received the YFV17D yellow fever vaccine.

In nucleotides, the CDR3 is TGCAGCGTAGCCCGCGGGACAGTCTACGAGCAGTACTTC. Translated, it gives CSVARGTVYEQYF. This chain links TRBV29-1 with TRBJ2-7; D possibly corresponds to TRBD1 (7 bases). The CDR3 is 13 amino acids. The germline V gene has CDR1 SQVTM and CDR2 ANQGSEA. The V end was cut by 6 bases, the J end by 3 bases, with 15 bases between.